Presented here are 9 T cell receptor beta chains from one specimen sequenced in a study of T cells in Graves' hyperthyroidism and ophthalmopathy. From RNA transcripts, TCR beta CDR3 regions were amplified. First-round RT-PCR of the TCR CDR3 relied on the HTBI primer set. TCRdb reanalysed the multiplex PCR reads using MiXCR and keeps one entry per CDR3 protein. Of some 490,000 distinct CDR3 sequences listed, less than 25% are singletons. Sequencing was carried out using blood. The receptors derive from a woman between 65 and 79 years old with Graves' ophthalmopathy.

There are many counts of this clonotype. J is TRBJ1-1 and V is TRBV7-2, with no clear D. Germline CDR1 and CDR2: SGHTA and FQGNSA. Trimming took off 0 bases at V and 0 bases at J, with 11 bases between the two ends. The CDR3 consists of 16 residues. The CDR3 DNA sequence: TGTGCCAGCAGCTTAGCTGCAACTATAGTGAACACTGAAGCTTTCTTT. Its translation: CASSLAATIVNTEAFF.

The chain links TRBV6-1 to TRBJ2-4; D might be TRBD1 or TRBD2, each matching 5 bases. The CDR3 is 14 residues long. The germline V and J ends were trimmed by 5 bases and 8 bases, with 16 bases remaining between them. Germline V CDR1 and CDR2: MNHNS, SASEGT. As DNA, the CDR3 is TGTGCCAGCAGTTTCGAGGGACCGAGGGACATTCAGTACTTC. Amino acids: CASSFEGPRDIQYF.

This clonotype occurred many times. V and J are TRBV7-8 and TRBJ1-1; 8 bases fit TRBD1. Trimming cost V 5 bases and J 3 bases; bases outside gene matches: 20. This CDR3 has 19 amino acids. CDR1 is SGHVS and CDR2 is FQNEAQ in the germline V gene. CDR3 in DNA: TGTGCCAGCAGCCGGAACCTGCTAGGACAGGGTAGGCGTGACACTGAAGCTTTCTTT. Translation: CASSRNLLGQGRRDTEAFF.

V is TRBV6-1 and J is TRBJ1-1; 9 nucleotides line up with TRBD1. The V segment lost 5 bases and the J segment 8 bases; nucleotides outside the gene matches: 15. Per the germline V gene, CDR1 is MNHNS and CDR2 is SASEGT. The CDR3 has 16 amino acids. For the CDR3, the DNA is TGTGCCAGCAGTAAATCCCCGGGACAGGGAGGTTTGGAAGCTTTCTTT. It is translated as CASSKSPGQGGLEAFF.

This sequence joins TRBV20-1 and TRBJ1-5; D is unclear. This CDR3 spans 14 amino acids. The V and J ends lost 3 bases and 0 bases respectively, with 9 bases between them. Germline V CDR1 and CDR2: DFQATT, SNEGSKA (reference sequence). CDR3 region: CSASPSGSNQPQHF. The CDR3 nucleotides are TGCAGTGCTAGTCCCTCAGGTAGCAATCAGCCCCAGCATTTT.

This clonotype was seen a few times. The V and J genes are TRBV3-1 and TRBJ2-7, with 7 positions matching TRBD2. After removal of 1 base from V and 2 bases from J, the junction contained 8 bases not matched to a gene. The CDR3 loop spans 16 amino acids. Germline V gives CDR1 LGHDT, CDR2 YNNKEL (reference sequence). The CDR3 loop reads CASSQGRLALTYEQYF. DNA for the CDR3: TGTGCCAGCAGCCAAGGGAGACTAGCCCTGACCTACGAGCAGTACTTC.

This clonotype was recorded at least ten times. CDR3 residues: CASSQEGVQPQHF. CDR3 coding DNA: TGCGCCAGCAGCCAAGAGGGGGTACAGCCCCAGCATTTT. V and J are TRBV4-1 and TRBJ1-5; D possibly corresponds to TRBD1 (5 bases). V was clipped by 0 bases and J by 7 bases, with 7 bases between them. The germline CDR1 and CDR2 sequences are MGHRA and YSYEKL. CDR3 length: 13 amino acids.

The CDR3 protein is CATSVPGQGRNTIYF. CDR3 nucleotides: TGTGCCACCAGCGTACCGGGACAGGGAAGAAACACCATATATTTT. The chain uses TRBV15 and TRBJ1-3; 9 bases fit TRBD1. Germline CDR1 and CDR2: LNHNV and YYDKDF (reference sequence). V was clipped by 5 bases and J by 5 bases; unmatched bases: 7. The CDR3 contains 15 residues.

The CDR3 nucleotides are TGCAGTGCTCGGCGGCTAGGGGCGTCTGAAGCTTTCTTT. It is translated as CSARRLGASEAFF. J is TRBJ1-1 and V is TRBV20-1; TRBD1 is a possible D gene (5 bases). With 5 bases removed from V and 6 bases from J, the gap between germline ends came to 16 bases. Germline-derived CDR1 and CDR2 are DFQATT and SNEGSKA (reference sequence). The CDR3 totals 13 residues.